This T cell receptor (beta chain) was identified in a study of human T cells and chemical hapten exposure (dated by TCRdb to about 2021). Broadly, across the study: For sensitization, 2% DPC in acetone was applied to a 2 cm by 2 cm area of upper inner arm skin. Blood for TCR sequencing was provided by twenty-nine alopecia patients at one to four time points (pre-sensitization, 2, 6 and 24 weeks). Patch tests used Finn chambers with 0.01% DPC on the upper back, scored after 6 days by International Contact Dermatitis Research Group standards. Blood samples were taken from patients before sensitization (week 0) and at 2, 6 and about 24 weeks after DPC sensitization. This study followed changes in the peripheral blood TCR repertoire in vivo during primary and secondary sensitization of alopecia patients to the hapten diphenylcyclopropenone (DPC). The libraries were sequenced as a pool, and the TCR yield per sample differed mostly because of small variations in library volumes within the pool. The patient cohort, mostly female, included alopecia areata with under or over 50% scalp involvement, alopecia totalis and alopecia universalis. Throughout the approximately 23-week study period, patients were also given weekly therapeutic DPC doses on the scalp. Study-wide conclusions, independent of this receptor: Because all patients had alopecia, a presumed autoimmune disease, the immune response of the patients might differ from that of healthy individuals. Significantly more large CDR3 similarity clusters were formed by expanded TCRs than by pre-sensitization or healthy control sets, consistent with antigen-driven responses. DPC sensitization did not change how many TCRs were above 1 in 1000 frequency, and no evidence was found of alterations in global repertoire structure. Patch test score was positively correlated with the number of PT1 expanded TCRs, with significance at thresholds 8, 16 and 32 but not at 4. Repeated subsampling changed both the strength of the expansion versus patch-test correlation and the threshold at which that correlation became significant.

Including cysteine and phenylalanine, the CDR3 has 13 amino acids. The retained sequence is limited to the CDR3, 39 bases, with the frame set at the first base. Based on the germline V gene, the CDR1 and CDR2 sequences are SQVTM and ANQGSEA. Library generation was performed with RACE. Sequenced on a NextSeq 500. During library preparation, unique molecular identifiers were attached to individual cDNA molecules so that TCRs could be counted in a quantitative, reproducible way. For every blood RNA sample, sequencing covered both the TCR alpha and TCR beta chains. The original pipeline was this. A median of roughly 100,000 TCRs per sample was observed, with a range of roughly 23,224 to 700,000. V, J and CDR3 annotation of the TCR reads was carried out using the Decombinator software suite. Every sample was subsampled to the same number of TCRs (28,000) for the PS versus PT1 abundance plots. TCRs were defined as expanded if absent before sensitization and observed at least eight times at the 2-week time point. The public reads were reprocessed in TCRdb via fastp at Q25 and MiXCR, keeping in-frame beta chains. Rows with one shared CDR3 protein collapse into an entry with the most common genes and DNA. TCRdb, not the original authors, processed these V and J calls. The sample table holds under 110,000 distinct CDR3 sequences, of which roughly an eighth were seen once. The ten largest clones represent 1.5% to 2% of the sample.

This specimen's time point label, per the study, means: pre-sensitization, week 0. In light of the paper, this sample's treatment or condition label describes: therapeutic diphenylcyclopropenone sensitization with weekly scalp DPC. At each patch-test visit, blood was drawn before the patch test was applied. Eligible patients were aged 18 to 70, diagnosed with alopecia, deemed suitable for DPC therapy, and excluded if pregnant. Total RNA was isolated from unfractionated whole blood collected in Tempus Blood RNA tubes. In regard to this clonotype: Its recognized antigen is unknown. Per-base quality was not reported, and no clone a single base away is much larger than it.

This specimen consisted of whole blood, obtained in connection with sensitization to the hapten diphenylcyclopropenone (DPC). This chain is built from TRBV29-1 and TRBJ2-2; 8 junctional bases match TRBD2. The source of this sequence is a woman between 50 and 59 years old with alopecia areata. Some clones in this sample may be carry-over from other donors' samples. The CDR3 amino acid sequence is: CGGSGVNTGELFF. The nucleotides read TGCGGCGGTAGCGGGGTAAACACCGGGGAGCTGTTTTTT.